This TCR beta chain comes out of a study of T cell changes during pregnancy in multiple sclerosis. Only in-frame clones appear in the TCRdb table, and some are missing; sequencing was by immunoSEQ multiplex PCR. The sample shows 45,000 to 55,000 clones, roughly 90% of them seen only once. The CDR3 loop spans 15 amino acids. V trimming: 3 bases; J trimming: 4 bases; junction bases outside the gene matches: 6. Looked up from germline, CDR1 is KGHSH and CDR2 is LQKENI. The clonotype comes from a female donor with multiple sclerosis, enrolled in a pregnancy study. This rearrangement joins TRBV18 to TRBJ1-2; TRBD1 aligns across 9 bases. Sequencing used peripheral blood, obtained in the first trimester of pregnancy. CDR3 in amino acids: CASSPGTGNRYGYTF. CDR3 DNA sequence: TGTGCCAGCTCACCCGGGACAGGGAATCGCTATGGCTACACCTTC.